This T cell receptor (beta chain) was sequenced in a study of tumor-infiltrating lymphocytes in localized non-small cell lung cancer. Looking at the study overall: Some samples were collected after neoadjuvant chemotherapy; smokers, never-smokers and several histologies were included.

Sequenced by immunoSEQ multiplex PCR; TCRdb stores in-frame clones only, minus some. This sample has roughly 7,000 clones, with just under 65% found just once. Germline V gene lookup returns CDR1 LNHDA and CDR2 SQIVND (reference sequence). The CDR3 is made up of 15 amino acids. Trimming removed 6 bases from V and 2 bases from J, with 16 bases in between. This clone has just a few counts. The antigen is undetermined. Study findings and constraints: IM1 and IM2 tumors showed no difference in T-cell fraction. Only some patients had TCR sequencing, depending on available tissue.

Sequences were obtained from uninvolved lung tissue not adjacent to the tumor. The V and J genes are TRBV19 and TRBJ1-2; D is possibly TRBD1 (5 bases). The TCR sequence derives from a human donor with non-small cell lung cancer. The CDR3 sequence is CASRKGLGDNYGYTF. The CDR3 nucleotides are TGTGCCAGTAGGAAGGGGTTGGGTGACAACTATGGCTACACCTTC.